Sequencing of this T cell receptor (beta chain) was carried out in a study of T cell responses to AZD1222 COVID-19 vaccine. Overall study findings and caveats: Spike-specific TCR breadth and depth were elevated following two AZD1222 doses. Baseline serostatus was positive in only a handful of AZD1222 recipients. Sampling that yielded the repertoires occurred only after the peak T cell response.

Points on this clone: Antigen unknown.

This CDR3 is built from 13 residues. Germline CDR1 reads SEHNR; CDR2 reads FQNEAQ (reference sequence). The V and J ends lost 3 bases and 8 bases respectively, with 13 bases between them. Only in-frame clones appear in the TCRdb table, and some are missing; sequencing was by immunoSEQ multiplex PCR. The table records roughly 130,000 clones, about 90% of them present only once. The source material was peripheral blood, sampled 28 days after the second AZD1222 dose. The TCR sequence derives from an adult who received the AZD1222 COVID-19 vaccine. The chain carries TRBV7-9 and TRBJ1-2; TRBD1 might be the D (6 bases). CDR3 in amino acids: CASSFGQGPGYTF. CDR3 coding DNA: TGTGCCAGCAGCTTCGGGCAGGGGCCAGGCTACACCTTC.